This T cell receptor beta chain was profiled in a study of beta chain features in type 1 diabetes. In regard to this clone: The antigen is undetermined.

Study observations and caveats: For Type 1 diabetes patients, all four CD4+ subsets carried TCRB CDR3s that were moderately but significantly shorter.

As every portion of the isolated RNA was reverse transcribed, the sequencing read expressed TCRB transcripts. The repertoire was sequenced with immunoSEQ multiplex PCR; TCRdb's copy has only in-frame clones and lacks some. The sample consists of roughly 340,000 clones, roughly 14% of them appearing once. CDR1 is GTSNPN, CDR2 SVGIG, per germline (reference sequence). The V end was cut by 1 base, the J end by 3 bases, with 21 bases between. This CDR3 spans 17 amino acids. The source material was naive CD4+ T cells from blood. The receptor was isolated from a woman aged 18-35 years with type 1 diabetes. V is TRBV30 and J is TRBJ1-2; D remains ambiguous. In DNA, the CDR3 is TGTGCCTGGAGTGGCCGGGGAGGCCGCCTCGGGGACTATGGCTACACCTTC. The encoded protein is CAWSGRGGRLGDYGYTF. Full variable domain (outside the CDR3, taken from reference TRBV30 and TRBJ1-2): SQTIHQWPATLVQPVGSPLSLECTVEGTSNPNLYWYRQAAGRGLQLLFYSVGIGQISSEVPQNLSASRPQDRQFILSSKKLLLSDSGFYLCAWSGRGGRLGDYGYTFGSGTRLTVV.